The 6 T cell receptor beta chains below come from one sample, sequenced in a study of control samples from healthy donors and cancer patients (dated by TCRdb to 2018 to 2020). Library construction relied on the immunoSEQ multiplex PCR assay. The immuneACCESS repertoire file appears here via TCRdb, limited to in-frame rearrangements. These files lack a portion of the clones; in checked studies, under half of the deficit traces to unresolved V genes, and the cause of the others is not known. Within this sample are about 73,000 clones, with roughly 94% of them counted one time only. In total, the top ten clones hold more than 5.5% of the sample. Sequencing was carried out using blood. These receptor sequences come from a woman in her 40s in good health.

The CDR3 bases are TGTGCCAGCAGCCCTACCACCCTGGACAGGGGACCTCCCTACGAGCAGTACTTC. Residues: CASSPTTLDRGPPYEQYF. The genes are TRBV14 and TRBJ2-7, with 9 bases lining up with TRBD1. Trimming took 4 bases from V and 2 from J; bases not matched to a gene: 15. CDR3 length: 18 amino acids. From germline, CDR1 is SGHDN and CDR2 FVKESK. Full variable domain (remainder filled in from reference TRBV14 and TRBJ2-7): EAGVTQFPSHSVIEKGQTVTLRCDPISGHDNLYWYRRVMGKEIKFLLHFVKESKQDESGMPNNRFLAERTGGTYSTLKVQPAELEDSGVYFCASSPTTLDRGPPYEQYFGPGTRLTVT.

V gene TRBV4-1 combines with J gene TRBJ1-5, with unresolved D. Trimming stripped 1 base from V and 1 base from J, with 2 bases between. Germline V gene lookup returns CDR1 MGHRA and CDR2 YSYEKL. The CDR3 is 13 amino acids. CDR3 sequence reads: CASSQGSNQPQHF. CDR3 in DNA: TGCGCCAGCAGCCAAGGGAGCAATCAGCCCCAGCATTTT.

The J gene is TRBJ1-1, the V gene TRBV6-4; tentative D call: TRBD1 (5 bases). This CDR3 spans 12 amino acids. Between the trimmed V and J ends, which lost 4 bases and 5 bases, there was a span of 8 bases. The germline CDR1 and CDR2 sequences are MRHNA and SNTAGT. CDR3 in amino acids: CASSGGGTEAFF. CDR3 nucleotides: TGTGCCAGCAGTGGCGGGGGGACTGAAGCTTTCTTT.

The genes are TRBV27 and TRBJ1-1, with TRBD1 as a possible D gene (5 bases). V was trimmed by 5 bases and J by 10 bases, leaving 14 bases between them. Germline CDR1 is MNHEY and CDR2 is SMNVEV (reference sequence). The CDR3 has 12 amino acids. The chain's CDR3 is CASSGASTLAFF. The CDR3 bases are TGTGCCAGCAGTGGGGCCTCCACCCTAGCTTTCTTT.

The V call is TRBV4-1, the J call TRBJ2-5; 10 bases align to TRBD2. Germline V gene data show CDR1 as MGHRA and CDR2 as YSYEKL. J lost 2 bases, V lost 4 bases, and 4 bases had no gene match. The CDR3 covers 15 residues. Written as DNA, the CDR3 is TGCGCCAGCAGCCTGGGGACTAGCGAACAAGAGACCCAGTACTTC. This encodes CASSLGTSEQETQYF.

The chain combines TRBV7-3 with TRBJ1-1; the D gene is possibly TRBD1 (5 bases). V shed 0 bases and J shed 3 bases, with 11 bases lying between them. Germline V lookup: CDR1 SGHTA, CDR2 FQGTGA. CDR3 length equals 15 residues. Here the CDR3 reads CASSLTFDRYTEAFF. The CDR3 DNA sequence: TGTGCCAGCAGCTTAACGTTTGACAGATACACTGAAGCTTTCTTT.